These 14 T cell receptor beta chains share one sample of origin, sequenced in a study of glioma-infiltrating T cells. Amplification of TCR alpha and beta CDR3 regions from RNA used iRepertoire nested multiplex PCR. TCRdb reprocessed the multiplex PCR reads via MiXCR and lists one record per CDR3 protein. The sample carries about 200,000 distinct CDR3 sequences, around 32% recorded once. Sample: glioma tissue, nonneoplastic brain tissue, or PBMCs (not recorded which). The receptors stem from a human donor with low-grade glioma or glioblastoma, undergoing nonglioma brain surgery, or in good health (not recorded which).

The chain couples TRBV4-2 to TRBJ2-7; 10 bases fit TRBD2. The CDR3 has 16 amino acids. V dropped 2 bases and J dropped 7; count of bases not matched to a gene: 11. Germline CDR1 LGHNA, CDR2 YNFKEQ. The CDR3 loop reads CASSQNLAGGMIEQYF. CDR3 DNA sequence: TGTGCCAGCAGCCAAAATTTAGCGGGGGGAATGATTGAGCAGTACTTC.

The chain is built from TRBV2 and TRBJ2-5, with D maybe TRBD1 (6 bases). The CDR3 contains 11 residues. Trimming shortened V by 7 bases and J by 5 bases, and 8 bases separated the two germline ends. Germline CDR1 is SNHLY and CDR2 is FYNNEI. The CDR3 loop reads CASNRAETQYF. DNA of the CDR3: TGTGCCAGCAACAGGGCGGAGACCCAGTACTTC.

This clonotype was seen at least ten times. This sequence joins TRBV4-1 and TRBJ2-7, with a possible D match to TRBD1 (6 bases). Germline V gene data show CDR1 as MGHRA and CDR2 as YSYEKL. The CDR3 is made up of 15 amino acids. V lost 1 base, J lost 3 bases, and 13 bases lay in between. The CDR3 loop is CASSQGQGYGYEQYF. CDR3 nucleotides: TGCGCCAGCAGCCAAGGGCAGGGGTATGGCTACGAGCAGTACTTC.

This clonotype was picked up many times. This sequence joins TRBV20-1 and TRBJ1-1, with 8 bases identical to TRBD1. The CDR3 has 15 residues. CDR1 is DFQATT, CDR2 SNEGSKA, per germline (reference sequence). The J segment lost 4 bases and the V segment lost 2 bases, leaving 9 bases of the junction unmatched. CDR3 in amino acids: CSARQGAERSTEAFF. The CDR3 DNA sequence: TGCAGTGCTAGACAGGGGGCGGAGCGAAGCACTGAAGCTTTCTTT.

V usage is TRBV5-1 and J usage is TRBJ2-7, with a possible D match to TRBD1 (6 bases). Trimming stripped 3 bases from V and 2 bases from J, with 18 bases between. This CDR3 spans 16 amino acids. CDR1 and CDR2 (germline): SGHRS, YFSETQ. The CDR3 reads CASSSGSRGYAYEQYF. Written as DNA, the CDR3 is TGCGCCAGCAGCTCCGGTTCCAGGGGTTATGCCTACGAGCAGTACTTC.

This clonotype was recorded at least ten times. V is TRBV5-4 and J is TRBJ2-3; D is tentatively TRBD1 or TRBD2 (5 bases each). The CDR3 totals 15 residues. The ends were cut back, 5 bases at V and 0 bases at J, with 13 bases in the middle. In germline, CDR1 is SGHNT, CDR2 YYREEE (reference sequence). The CDR3 spells CASRSRGASTDTQYF. CDR3 sequence (DNA): TGTGCCAGCAGGAGTCGGGGCGCGAGCACAGATACGCAGTATTTT.

The rearrangement uses TRBV4-2 and TRBJ2-2; D gene ambiguous. The CDR3 covers 14 residues. V was clipped by 4 bases and J by 1 base, with 7 bases between them. Germline CDR1 is LGHNA and CDR2 is YNFKEQ. In nucleotides, the CDR3 is TGTGCCAGCAGCCGGGCGCAGAACACCGGGGAGCTGTTTTTT. Its translation is CASSRAQNTGELFF.

This clonotype appeared many times. The V and J genes are TRBV7-2 and TRBJ2-1, with 8 positions matching TRBD2. Trimming removed 5 bases from V and 15 bases from J; junction bases left unmatched: 18. This CDR3 is built from 15 residues. The germline V gene has CDR1 SGHTA and CDR2 FQGNSA. CDR3 sequence (DNA): TGTGCCAGCAGCGAATCTCCCGTTATAGCGGGATCTCGGTTCTTC. Encoded protein: CASSESPVIAGSRFF.

Many counts were recorded for this clonotype. The chain links TRBV6-1 to TRBJ2-4, with D unresolved. V was clipped by 5 bases and J by 3 bases, with 14 bases between them. The CDR3 extends over 15 amino acids. Germline CDR1 MNHNS, CDR2 SASEGT. Here the CDR3 reads CASSHYSLGKNIQYF. The CDR3 bases are TGTGCCAGCAGTCACTATAGTTTGGGCAAAAACATTCAGTACTTC.

This clonotype was seen only a few times. The V gene is TRBV7-2, the J gene TRBJ2-5; D not resolved. With 0 bases removed from V and 0 bases from J, the gap between germline ends came to 20 bases. CDR1 is SGHTA and CDR2 is FQGNSA in the germline V gene. This CDR3 contains 19 residues. CDR3 sequence reads: CASSLATGRGIGYQETQYF. The CDR3 DNA follows: TGTGCCAGCAGCTTAGCAACCGGTCGTGGGATCGGGTACCAAGAGACCCAGTACTTC.

This clonotype has ten or more counts. The V gene is TRBV20-1, the J gene TRBJ2-3; 9 nucleotides line up with TRBD2. CDR1 is DFQATT, CDR2 SNEGSKA, per germline (reference sequence). The V and J ends lost 6 bases and 6 bases, in that order; junction bases with no gene match: 13. The CDR3 length is 15 residues. The CDR3 region is CSAPESSGRLDTQYF. The CDR3 DNA reads as TGCAGTGCCCCCGAGTCCAGCGGGAGGCTCGATACGCAGTATTTT.

The chain combines TRBV20-1 with TRBJ1-2; 8 bases are shared with TRBD1. The trim removed 8 bases at V and 5 bases at J, leaving 7 bases unmatched. The CDR3 is 12 residues long. Germline V lookup: CDR1 DFQATT, CDR2 SNEGSKA (reference sequence). CDR3 in amino acids: CSTDRGGYGYTF. The CDR3 nucleotides are TGCAGTACCGACAGGGGAGGGTATGGCTACACCTTC.

Ten or more counts support this clonotype. The chain combines TRBV6-1 with TRBJ1-1, with a weak D call TRBD1 (5 bases). Germline V lookup: CDR1 MNHNS, CDR2 SASEGT. Trimming took off 4 bases at V and 2 bases at J, with 14 bases between the two ends. This CDR3 spans 15 amino acids. This CDR3 reads CASSVGDVGNTEAFF. In DNA, the CDR3 is TGTGCCAGCAGTGTCGGGGACGTAGGTAACACTGAAGCTTTCTTT.

This clonotype appeared many times. The chain joins TRBV3-1 to TRBJ1-5, with D tentatively TRBD1 (5 bases). The CDR3 is 14 amino acids. The V gene's germline CDR1 is LGHDT and CDR2 YNNKEL (reference sequence). V was cut by 4 bases and J by 6 bases, with 13 bases left in between. CDR3 DNA sequence: TGTGCCAGCAGCCCCGGCGGGGGGTCTCAGCCCCAGCATTTT. Protein: CASSPGGGSQPQHF.